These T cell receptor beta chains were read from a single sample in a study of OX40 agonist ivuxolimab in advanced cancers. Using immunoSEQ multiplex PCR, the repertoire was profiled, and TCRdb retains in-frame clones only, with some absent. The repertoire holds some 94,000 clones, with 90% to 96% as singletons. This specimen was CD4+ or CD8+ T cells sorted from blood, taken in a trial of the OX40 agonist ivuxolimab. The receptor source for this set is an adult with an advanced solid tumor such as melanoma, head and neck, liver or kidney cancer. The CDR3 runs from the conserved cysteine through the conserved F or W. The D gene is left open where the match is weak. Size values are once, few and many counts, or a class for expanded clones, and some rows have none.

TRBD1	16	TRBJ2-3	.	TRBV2	CASSASGQGKTDTQYF	TGTGCCAGCAGTGCCTCGGGACAGGGGAAAACAGATACGCAGTATTTT
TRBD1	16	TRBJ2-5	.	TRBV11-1	CASSSDSDRERETQYF	TGTGCCAGCAGCTCCGACTCGGACAGGGAAAGGGAGACCCAGTACTTC
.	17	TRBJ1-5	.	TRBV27	CASSVSGALRGNQPQHF	TGTGCCAGCAGTGTGTCAGGGGCCCTTAGGGGCAATCAGCCCCAGCATTTT
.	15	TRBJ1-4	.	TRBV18	CASSPKYTKGEKLFF	TGTGCCAGCTCACCAAAGTACACAAAAGGGGAAAAACTGTTTTTT
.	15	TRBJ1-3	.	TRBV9	CASSVGGDSGNTIYF	TGTGCCAGCAGCGTAGGGGGAGATTCTGGAAACACCATATATTTT
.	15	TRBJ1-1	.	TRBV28	CAGVPGTQMNTEAFF	TGTGCCGGAGTTCCAGGGACACAGATGAACACTGAAGCTTTCTTT
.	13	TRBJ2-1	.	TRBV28	CASSLRGYNEQFF	TGTGCCAGCAGTTTAAGGGGATACAATGAGCAGTTCTTC
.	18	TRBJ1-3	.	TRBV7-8	CASSLDPGSPPSGNTIYF	TGTGCCAGCAGCCTAGACCCAGGGAGCCCACCTTCTGGAAACACCATATATTTT
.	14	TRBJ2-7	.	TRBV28	CASSLGELVTEQYF	TGTGCCAGCAGTTTAGGGGAACTAGTTACCGAGCAGTACTTC
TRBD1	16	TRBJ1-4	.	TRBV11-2	CASRATGYATNEKLFF	TGTGCCAGCAGGGCGACAGGGTATGCAACTAATGAAAAACTGTTTTTT
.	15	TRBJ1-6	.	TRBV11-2	CASSWTALEGSPLHF	TGTGCCAGCAGCTGGACAGCATTGGAAGGATCACCCCTCCACTTT
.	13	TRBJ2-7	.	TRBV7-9	CASSSLPPYEQYF	TGTGCCAGCAGTTCGCTCCCCCCCTACGAGCAGTACTTC
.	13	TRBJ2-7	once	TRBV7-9	CASSARDSCEQYF	TGTGCCAGCAGCGCCAGGGACTCCTGCGAGCAGTACTTC
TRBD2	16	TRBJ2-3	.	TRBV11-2	CASSLVATSGVDTQYF	TGTGCCAGCAGCTTAGTAGCGACTAGCGGAGTCGATACGCAGTATTTT